The 4 T cell receptor beta chains in this list originate from one sample, sequenced in a study of shared clonotypes between healthy human individuals. The assay was immunoSEQ multiplex PCR, and TCRdb's table has in-frame clones only and misses some. The table includes 2 million to 3 million clones, just over 90% detected once. Sequenced input: naive CD4+ T cells sorted from blood. As to subset: CD45RA+ positively selected. The receptors shown here come from a man younger than 35 in good health.

This clone turned up a few times. The chain joins TRBV6-6 to TRBJ2-7; unclear D gene. V was shortened by 6 bases and J by 7 bases, with 13 bases between the two germline ends. Germline loops: CDR1 MNHNY, CDR2 SVGAGI (reference sequence). The CDR3 loop spans 12 amino acids. The CDR3 loop is CASSHGRAEQYF. CDR3 coding DNA: TGTGCCAGCAGCCACGGAAGGGCAGAGCAGTACTTC.

The J gene is TRBJ2-2, the V gene TRBV2; the match to TRBD2 covers 8 bases. The germline gives CDR1 SNHLY, CDR2 FYNNEI. This CDR3 is built from 14 residues. The junction had 7 bases not matched to a gene; V was cut back by 6 bases and J by 7 bases. CDR3 bases: TGTGCCAGCAGCCGGGAGGGCCGGGGCGGGGAGCTGTTTTTT. Its protein product is CASSREGRGGELFF.

About this clone itself: Other nucleotide sequences from this sample produce the same CDR3. This chain joins TRBV18 and TRBJ1-1; D gene unclear. CDR1 and CDR2 from the germline V gene are KGHSH and LQKENI. There are 15 residues in the CDR3. Trimming pared 0 bases from V and 1 base from J, leaving 9 bases between. CDR3 residues: CASSPPGRSNTEAFF. For the CDR3, the DNA is TGTGCCAGCTCACCACCTGGCAGGTCGAACACTGAAGCTTTCTTT. The entire variable domain, with the rest obtained from reference TRBV18 and TRBJ1-1, is as follows: NAGVMQNPRHLVRRRGQEARLRCSPMKGHSHVYWYRQLPEEGLKFMVYLQKENIIDESGMPKERFSAEFPKEGPSILRIQQVVRGDSAAYFCASSPPGRSNTEAFFGQGTRLTVV.

This sequence joins TRBV19 and TRBJ2-2; 7 bases are shared with TRBD2. After removal of 4 bases from V and 5 bases from J, the junction contained 10 bases not matched to a gene. Germline values: CDR1 LNHDA, CDR2 SQIVND (reference sequence). The CDR3 is 16 residues long. CDR3 in amino acids: CASSNGVSGPTGELFF. The DNA for the CDR3 is TGTGCCAGTAGTAATGGGGTTAGCGGGCCGACCGGGGAGCTGTTTTTT.